This TCR beta chain was captured in a study of shared clonotypes between healthy human individuals. As for the study in general: CD4 naive and CD4 memory each took three plates per donor, while CD8 naive took two and CD8 memory one. General study findings and limits: Sampling involved blood alone; tissue repertoires likely differ. It was anticipated that sequencing depth would influence how many clonotypes donors shared.

Genomic DNA of each subset was evenly split across several immunoSEQ plates. Method: immunoSEQ multiplex PCR; TCRdb's copy keeps in-frame clones and lacks some. The table includes some 2,500,000 clones, approximately 93% detected once. The length of the CDR3 is 17 residues. V was clipped by 4 bases and J by 2 bases, with 17 bases between them. Germline CDR1 and CDR2: MGHRA and YSYEKL. Worth noting for this clone: What it binds is unknown.

Sequencing was done on a sample of naive CD4+ T cells from PBMCs. Subset: CD45RA+ positively selected. The chain recombines TRBV4-1 with TRBJ2-2; D might be TRBD1 or TRBD2, each matching 5 bases. The receptor comes from a man younger than 30 in good health. Some clones in this sample may be carry-over from other donors' samples. The CDR3 protein is CASSPGPRLLNTGELFF. The CDR3 region has the DNA TGCGCCAGCAGCCCGGGACCGAGACTACTTAACACCGGGGAGCTGTTTTTT.